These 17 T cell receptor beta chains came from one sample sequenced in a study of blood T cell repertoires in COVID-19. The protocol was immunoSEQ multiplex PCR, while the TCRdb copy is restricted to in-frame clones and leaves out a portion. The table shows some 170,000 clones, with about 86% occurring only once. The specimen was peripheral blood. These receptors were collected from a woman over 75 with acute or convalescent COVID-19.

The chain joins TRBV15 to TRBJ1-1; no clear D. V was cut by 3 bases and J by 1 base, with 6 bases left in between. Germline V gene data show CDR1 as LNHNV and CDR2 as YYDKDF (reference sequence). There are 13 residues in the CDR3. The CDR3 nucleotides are TGTGCCACCAGCAGTCTGTCGAACACTGAAGCTTTCTTT. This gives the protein CATSSLSNTEAFF.

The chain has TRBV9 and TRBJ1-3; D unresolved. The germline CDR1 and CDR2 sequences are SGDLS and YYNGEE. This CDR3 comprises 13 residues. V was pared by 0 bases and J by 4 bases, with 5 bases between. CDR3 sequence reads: CASSVEPGNTIYF. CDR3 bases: TGTGCCAGCAGCGTAGAGCCAGGAAACACCATATATTTT.

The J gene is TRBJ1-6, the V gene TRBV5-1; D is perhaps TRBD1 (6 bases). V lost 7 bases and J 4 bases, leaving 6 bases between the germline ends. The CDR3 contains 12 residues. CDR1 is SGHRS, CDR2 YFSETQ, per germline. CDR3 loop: CASQGYNSPLHF. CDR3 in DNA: TGCGCCAGCCAGGGGTATAATTCACCCCTCCACTTT. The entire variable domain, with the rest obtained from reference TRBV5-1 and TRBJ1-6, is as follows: KAGVTQTPRYLIKTRGQQVTLSCSPISGHRSVSWYQQTPGQGLQFLFEYFSETQRNKGNFPGRFSGRQFSNSRSEMNVSTLELGDSALYLCASQGYNSPLHFGNGTRLTVT.

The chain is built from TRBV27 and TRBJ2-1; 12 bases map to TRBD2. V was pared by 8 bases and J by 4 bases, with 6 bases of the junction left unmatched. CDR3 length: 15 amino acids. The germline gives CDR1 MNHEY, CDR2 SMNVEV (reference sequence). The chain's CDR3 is CASSKGLAGYNEQFF. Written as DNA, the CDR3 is TGTGCCAGCTCAAAGGGACTAGCGGGTTACAATGAGCAGTTCTTC.

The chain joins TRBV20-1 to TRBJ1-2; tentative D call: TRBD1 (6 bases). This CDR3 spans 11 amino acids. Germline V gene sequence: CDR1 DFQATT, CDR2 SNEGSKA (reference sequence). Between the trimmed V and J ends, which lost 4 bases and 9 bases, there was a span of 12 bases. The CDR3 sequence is CSATGQIRYTF. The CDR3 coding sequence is TGCAGTGCTACCGGACAGATTCGCTACACCTTC.

The CDR3 here is CASSDRVSDTQYF. CDR3 in DNA: TGTGCCAGCAGCGACCGGGTCTCAGATACGCAGTATTTT. The chain has TRBV28 and TRBJ2-3, with D unclear. Trimming shortened V by 6 bases and J by 4 bases, and 11 bases separated the two germline ends. The CDR3 totals 13 residues. The V gene's germline CDR1 is MDHEN and CDR2 SYDVKM.

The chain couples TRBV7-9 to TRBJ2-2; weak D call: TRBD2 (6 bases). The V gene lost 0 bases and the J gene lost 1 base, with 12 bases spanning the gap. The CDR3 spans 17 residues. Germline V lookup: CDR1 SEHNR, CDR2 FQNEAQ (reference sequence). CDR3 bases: TGTGCCAGCAGCTTAGCTTGGGGCGGGGTGAACACCGGGGAGCTGTTTTTT. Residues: CASSLAWGGVNTGELFF.

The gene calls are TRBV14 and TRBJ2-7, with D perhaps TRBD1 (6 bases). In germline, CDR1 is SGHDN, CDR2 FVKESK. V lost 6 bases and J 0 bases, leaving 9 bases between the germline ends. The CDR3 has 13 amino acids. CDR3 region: CASRSDSSYEQYF. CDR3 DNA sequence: TGTGCCAGCAGGTCGGACAGCTCCTACGAGCAGTACTTC.

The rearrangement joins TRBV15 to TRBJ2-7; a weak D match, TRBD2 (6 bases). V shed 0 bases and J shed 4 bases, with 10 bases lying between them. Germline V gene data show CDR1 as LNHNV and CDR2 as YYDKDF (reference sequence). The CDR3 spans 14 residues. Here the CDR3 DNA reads TGTGCCACCAGCAGAGATTTGGGGGGATACGAGCAGTACTTC. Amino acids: CATSRDLGGYEQYF. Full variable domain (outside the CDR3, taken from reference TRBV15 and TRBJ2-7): DAMVIQNPRYQVTQFGKPVTLSCSQTLNHNVMYWYQQKSSQAPKLLFHYYDKDFNNEADTPDNFQSRRPNTSFCFLDIRSPGLGDTAMYLCATSRDLGGYEQYFGPGTRLTVT.

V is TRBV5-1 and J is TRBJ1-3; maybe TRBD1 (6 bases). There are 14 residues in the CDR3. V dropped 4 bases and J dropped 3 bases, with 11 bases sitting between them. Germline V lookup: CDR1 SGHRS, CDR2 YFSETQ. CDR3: CASSRGGNGNTIYF. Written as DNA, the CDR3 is TGCGCCAGCAGCCGGGGGGGCAATGGAAACACCATATATTTT.

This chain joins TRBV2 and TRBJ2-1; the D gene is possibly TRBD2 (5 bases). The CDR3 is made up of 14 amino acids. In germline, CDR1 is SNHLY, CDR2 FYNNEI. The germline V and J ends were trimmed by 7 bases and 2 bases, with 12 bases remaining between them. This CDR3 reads CASNSQRAYNEQFF. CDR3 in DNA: TGTGCCAGCAACAGTCAGAGGGCCTACAATGAGCAGTTCTTC.

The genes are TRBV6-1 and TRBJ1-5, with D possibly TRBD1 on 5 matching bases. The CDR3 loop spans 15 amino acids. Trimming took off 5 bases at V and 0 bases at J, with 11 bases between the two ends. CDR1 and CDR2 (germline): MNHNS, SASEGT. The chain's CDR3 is CASSLTGGSNQPQHF. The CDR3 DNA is TGTGCCAGCAGTCTGACCGGGGGTAGCAATCAGCCCCAGCATTTT.

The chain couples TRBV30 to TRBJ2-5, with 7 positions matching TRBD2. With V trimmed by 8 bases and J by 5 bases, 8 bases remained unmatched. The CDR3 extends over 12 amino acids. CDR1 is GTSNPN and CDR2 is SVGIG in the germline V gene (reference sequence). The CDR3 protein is CARTQGGETQYF. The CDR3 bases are TGTGCCCGGACCCAGGGAGGGGAGACCCAGTACTTC.

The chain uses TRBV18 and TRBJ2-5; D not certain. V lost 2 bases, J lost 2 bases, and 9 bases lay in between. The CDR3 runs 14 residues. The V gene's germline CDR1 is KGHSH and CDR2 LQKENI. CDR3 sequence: CASSPRPGQETQYF. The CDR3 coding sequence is TGTGCCAGCTCACCAAGGCCAGGACAAGAGACCCAGTACTTC.

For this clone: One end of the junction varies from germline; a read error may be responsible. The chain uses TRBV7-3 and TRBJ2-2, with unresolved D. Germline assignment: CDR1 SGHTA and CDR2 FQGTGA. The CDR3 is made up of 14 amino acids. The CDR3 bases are TGTGCCAGCAGCCTAACCCCTCACACCGGGGAGCTGTTTTTT. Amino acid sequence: CASSLTPHTGELFF.

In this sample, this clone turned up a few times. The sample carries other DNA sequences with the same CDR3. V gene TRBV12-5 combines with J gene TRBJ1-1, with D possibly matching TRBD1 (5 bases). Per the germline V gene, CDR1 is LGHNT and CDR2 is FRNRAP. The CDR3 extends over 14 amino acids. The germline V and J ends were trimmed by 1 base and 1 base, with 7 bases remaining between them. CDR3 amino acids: CASGLGGGNTEAFF. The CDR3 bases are TGTGCTAGTGGTTTGGGCGGGGGGAACACTGAAGCTTTCTTT.

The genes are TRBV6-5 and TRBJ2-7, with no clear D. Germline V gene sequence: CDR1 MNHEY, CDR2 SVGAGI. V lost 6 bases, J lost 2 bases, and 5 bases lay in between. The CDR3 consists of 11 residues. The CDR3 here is CASRLTYEQYF. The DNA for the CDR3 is TGTGCCAGCAGGCTAACCTACGAGCAGTACTTC.